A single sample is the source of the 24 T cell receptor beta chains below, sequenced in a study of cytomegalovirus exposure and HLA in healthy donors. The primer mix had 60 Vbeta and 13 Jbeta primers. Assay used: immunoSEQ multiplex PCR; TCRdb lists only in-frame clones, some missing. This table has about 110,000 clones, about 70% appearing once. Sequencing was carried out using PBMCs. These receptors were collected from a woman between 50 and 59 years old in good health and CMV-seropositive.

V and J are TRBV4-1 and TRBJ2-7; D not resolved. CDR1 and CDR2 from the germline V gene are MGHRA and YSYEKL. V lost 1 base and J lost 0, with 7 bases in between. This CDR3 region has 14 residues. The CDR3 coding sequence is TGCGCCAGCAGCCAAGTCTCGGGCTCCTACGAGCAGTACTTC. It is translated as CASSQVSGSYEQYF.

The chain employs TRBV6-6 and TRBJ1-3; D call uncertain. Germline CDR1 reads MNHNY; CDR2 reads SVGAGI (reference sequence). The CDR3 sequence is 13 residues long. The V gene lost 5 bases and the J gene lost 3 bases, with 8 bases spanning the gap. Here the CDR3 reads CASSAAVGNTIYF. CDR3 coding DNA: TGTGCCAGCAGTGCGGCGGTTGGAAACACCATATATTTT.

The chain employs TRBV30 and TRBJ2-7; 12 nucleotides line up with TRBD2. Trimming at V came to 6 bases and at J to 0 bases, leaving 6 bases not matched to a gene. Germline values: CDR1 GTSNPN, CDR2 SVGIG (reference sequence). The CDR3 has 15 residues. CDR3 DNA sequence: TGTGCCTGTGCTAGCGGGGGGGGTGGCTCCTACGAGCAGTACTTC. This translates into CACASGGGGSYEQYF.

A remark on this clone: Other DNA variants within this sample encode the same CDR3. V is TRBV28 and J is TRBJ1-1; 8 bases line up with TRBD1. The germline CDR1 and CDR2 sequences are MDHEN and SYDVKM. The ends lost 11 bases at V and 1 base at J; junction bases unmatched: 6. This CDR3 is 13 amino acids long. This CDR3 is CAAGDRRNTEAFF. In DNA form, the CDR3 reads TGTGCCGCAGGGGACAGGAGGAACACTGAAGCTTTCTTT.

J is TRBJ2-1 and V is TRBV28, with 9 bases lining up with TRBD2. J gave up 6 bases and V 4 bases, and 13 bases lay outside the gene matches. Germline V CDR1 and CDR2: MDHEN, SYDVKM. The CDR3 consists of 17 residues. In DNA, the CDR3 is TGTGCCAGCAGTTCCCCATTGGCGAGCGGGGGGACCAATGAGCAGTTCTTC. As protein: CASSSPLASGGTNEQFF. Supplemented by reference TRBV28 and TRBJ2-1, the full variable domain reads DVKVTQSSRYLVKRTGEKVFLECVQDMDHENMFWYRQDPGLGLRLIYFSYDVKMKEKGDIPEGYSVSREKKERFSLILESASTNQTSMYLCASSSPLASGGTNEQFFGPGTRLTVL.

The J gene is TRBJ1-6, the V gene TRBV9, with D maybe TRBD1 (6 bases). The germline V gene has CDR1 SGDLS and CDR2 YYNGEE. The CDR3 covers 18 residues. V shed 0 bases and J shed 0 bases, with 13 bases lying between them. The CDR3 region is CASSVESGGGSYNSPLHF. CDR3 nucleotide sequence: TGTGCCAGCAGCGTAGAGTCTGGGGGCGGCTCCTATAATTCACCCCTCCACTTT.

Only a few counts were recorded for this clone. The CDR3: CASSSNRAGTDTQYF. CDR3 nucleotides: TGTGCCAGCAGCAGTAACAGAGCAGGCACAGATACGCAGTATTTT. This chain joins TRBV13 and TRBJ2-3; D gene ambiguous. Germline V CDR1 and CDR2: PRHDT, FYEKMQ (reference sequence). The CDR3 has 15 residues. Trimming cost V 5 bases and J 1 base, with 13 bases left between them.

CDR3 in amino acids: CASSGGWSRPNEQFF. Here the CDR3 DNA reads TGTGCCAGTAGTGGCGGTTGGTCCCGACCCAATGAGCAGTTCTTC. V and J are TRBV19 and TRBJ2-1; no clear D. The V end was cut by 5 bases, the J end by 6 bases, with 17 bases between. CDR3 length: 15 amino acids. Per the germline V gene, CDR1 is LNHDA and CDR2 is SQIVND (reference sequence).

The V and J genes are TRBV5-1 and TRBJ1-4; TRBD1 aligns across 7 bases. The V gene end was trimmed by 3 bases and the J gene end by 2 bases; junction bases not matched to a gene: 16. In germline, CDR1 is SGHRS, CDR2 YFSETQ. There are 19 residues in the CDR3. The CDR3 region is CASSSPRPHTGQTNEKLFF. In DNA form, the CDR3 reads TGCGCCAGCAGCTCACCACGACCTCATACGGGACAGACTAATGAAAAACTGTTTTTT.

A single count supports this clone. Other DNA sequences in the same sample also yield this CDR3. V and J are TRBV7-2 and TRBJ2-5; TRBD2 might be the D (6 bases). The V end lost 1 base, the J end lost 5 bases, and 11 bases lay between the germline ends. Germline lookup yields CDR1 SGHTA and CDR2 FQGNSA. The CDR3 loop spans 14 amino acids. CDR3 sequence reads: CASSLGGLPETQYF. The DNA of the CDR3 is TGTGCCAGCAGCTTAGGGGGACTGCCCGAGACCCAGTACTTC. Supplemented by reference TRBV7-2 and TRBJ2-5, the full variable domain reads GAGVSQSPSNKVTEKGKDVELRCDPISGHTALYWYRQSLGQGLEFLIYFQGNSAPDKSGLPSDRFSAERTGGSVSTLTIQRTQQEDSAVYLCASSLGGLPETQYFGPGTRLLVL.

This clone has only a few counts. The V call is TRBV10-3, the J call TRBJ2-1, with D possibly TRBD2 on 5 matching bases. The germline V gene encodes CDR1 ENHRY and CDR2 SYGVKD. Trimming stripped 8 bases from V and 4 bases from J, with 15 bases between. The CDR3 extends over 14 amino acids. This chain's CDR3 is CAIAYSDLYNEQFF. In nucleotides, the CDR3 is TGTGCCATCGCTTACTCGGACTTATACAATGAGCAGTTCTTC.

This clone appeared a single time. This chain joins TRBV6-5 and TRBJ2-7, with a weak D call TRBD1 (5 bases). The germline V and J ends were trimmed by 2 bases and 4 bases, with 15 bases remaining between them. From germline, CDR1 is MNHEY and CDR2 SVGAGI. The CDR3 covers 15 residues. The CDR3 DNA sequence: TGTGCCAGCAGTTACATGTTAGGGGAATCTTACGAGCAGTACTTC. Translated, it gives CASSYMLGESYEQYF.

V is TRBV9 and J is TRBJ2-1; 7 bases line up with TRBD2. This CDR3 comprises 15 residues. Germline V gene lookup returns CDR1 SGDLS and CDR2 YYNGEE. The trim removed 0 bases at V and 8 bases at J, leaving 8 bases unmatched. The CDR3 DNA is TGTGCCAGCAGCGTAGGAGCGGGGATGAACGATGAGCAGTTCTTC. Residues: CASSVGAGMNDEQFF.

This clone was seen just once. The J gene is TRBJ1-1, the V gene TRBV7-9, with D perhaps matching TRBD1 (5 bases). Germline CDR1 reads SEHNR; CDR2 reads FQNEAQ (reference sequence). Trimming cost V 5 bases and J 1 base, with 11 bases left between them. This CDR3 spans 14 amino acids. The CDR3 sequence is CASSLNQGNTEAFF. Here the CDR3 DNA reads TGTGCCAGCAGCCTTAACCAGGGGAACACTGAAGCTTTCTTT. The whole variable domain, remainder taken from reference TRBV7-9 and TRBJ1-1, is DTGVSQNPRHKITKRGQNVTFRCDPISEHNRLYWYRQTLGQGPEFLTYFQNEAQLEKSRLLSDRFSAERPKGSFSTLEIQRTEQGDSAMYLCASSLNQGNTEAFFGQGTRLTVV.

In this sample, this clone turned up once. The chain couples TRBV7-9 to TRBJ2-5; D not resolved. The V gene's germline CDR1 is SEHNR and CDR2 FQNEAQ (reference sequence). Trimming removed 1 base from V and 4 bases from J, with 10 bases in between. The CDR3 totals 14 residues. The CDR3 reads CASSLGLAGETQYF. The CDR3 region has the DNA TGTGCCAGCAGCTTAGGGCTGGCAGGAGAGACCCAGTACTTC.

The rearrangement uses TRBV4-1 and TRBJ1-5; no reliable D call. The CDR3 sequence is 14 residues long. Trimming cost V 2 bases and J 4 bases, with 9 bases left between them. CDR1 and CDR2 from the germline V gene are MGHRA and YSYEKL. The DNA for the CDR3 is TGCGCCAGCAGCCAAATAGCGGGGAATCAGCCCCAGCATTTT. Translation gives CASSQIAGNQPQHF.

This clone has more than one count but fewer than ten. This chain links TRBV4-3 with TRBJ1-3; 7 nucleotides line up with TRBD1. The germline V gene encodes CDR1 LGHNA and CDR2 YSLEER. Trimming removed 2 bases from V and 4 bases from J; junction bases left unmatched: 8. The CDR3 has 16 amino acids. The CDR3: CASSQYLQGTGNTIYF. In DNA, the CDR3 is TGCGCCAGCAGCCAATATCTACAGGGGACGGGAAACACCATATATTTT.

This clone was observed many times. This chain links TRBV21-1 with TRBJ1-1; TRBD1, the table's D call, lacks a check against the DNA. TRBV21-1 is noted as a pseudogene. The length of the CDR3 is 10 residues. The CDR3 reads CAVDRLEAFF. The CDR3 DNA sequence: TGTGCCGTCGACAGGCTTGAAGCTTTCTTT.

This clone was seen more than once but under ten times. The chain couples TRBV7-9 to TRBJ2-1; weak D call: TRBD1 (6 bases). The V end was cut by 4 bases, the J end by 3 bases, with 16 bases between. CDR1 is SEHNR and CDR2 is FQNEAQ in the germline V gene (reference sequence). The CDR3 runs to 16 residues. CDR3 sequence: CASSSGERGIYNEQFF. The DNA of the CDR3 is TGTGCCAGCAGCTCGGGTGAGAGGGGGATCTACAATGAGCAGTTCTTC.

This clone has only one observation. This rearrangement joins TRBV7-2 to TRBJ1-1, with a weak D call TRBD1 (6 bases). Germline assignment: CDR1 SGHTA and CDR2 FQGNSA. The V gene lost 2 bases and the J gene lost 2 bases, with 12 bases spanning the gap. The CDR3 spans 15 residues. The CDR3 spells CASSLTGGGNTEAFF. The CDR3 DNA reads TGTGCCAGCAGCTTAACCGGGGGGGGCAACACTGAAGCTTTCTTT. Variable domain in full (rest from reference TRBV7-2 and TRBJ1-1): GAGVSQSPSNKVTEKGKDVELRCDPISGHTALYWYRQSLGQGLEFLIYFQGNSAPDKSGLPSDRFSAERTGGSVSTLTIQRTQQEDSAVYLCASSLTGGGNTEAFFGQGTRLTVV.

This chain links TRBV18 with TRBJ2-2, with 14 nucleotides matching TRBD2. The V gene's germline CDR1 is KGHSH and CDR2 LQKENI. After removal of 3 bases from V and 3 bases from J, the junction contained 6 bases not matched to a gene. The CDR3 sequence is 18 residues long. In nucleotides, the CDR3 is TGTGCCAGCTCACCGACTAGCGGGGGGGCTCCGGACACCGGGGAGCTGTTTTTT. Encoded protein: CASSPTSGGAPDTGELFF.

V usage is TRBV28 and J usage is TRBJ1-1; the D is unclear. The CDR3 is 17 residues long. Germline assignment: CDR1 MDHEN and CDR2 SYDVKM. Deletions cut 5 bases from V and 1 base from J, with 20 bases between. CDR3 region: CASSPPLALGENTEAFF. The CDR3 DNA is TGTGCCAGCAGTCCGCCCCTAGCACTGGGAGAGAACACTGAAGCTTTCTTT.

CDR3 protein: CASSLGLAGAEETQYF. The CDR3 nucleotides read TGCGCCAGCAGCCTGGGACTAGCGGGGGCGGAAGAGACCCAGTACTTC. The chain recombines TRBV5-1 with TRBJ2-5; TRBD2 aligns across 14 bases. This CDR3 has 16 residues. V trimming: 4 bases; J trimming: 3 bases; junction bases outside the gene matches: 5. CDR1 and CDR2 (germline): SGHRS, YFSETQ. Based on the CDR3 plus reference TRBV5-1 and TRBJ2-5, the full variable domain is KAGVTQTPRYLIKTRGQQVTLSCSPISGHRSVSWYQQTPGQGLQFLFEYFSETQRNKGNFPGRFSGRQFSNSRSEMNVSTLELGDSALYLCASSLGLAGAEETQYFGPGTRLLVL.

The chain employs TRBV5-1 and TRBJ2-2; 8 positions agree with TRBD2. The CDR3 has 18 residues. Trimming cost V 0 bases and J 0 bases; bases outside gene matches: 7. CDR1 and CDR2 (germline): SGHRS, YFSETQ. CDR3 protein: CASSLGGTSGANTGELFF. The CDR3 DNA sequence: TGCGCCAGCAGCTTGGGGGGTACTAGCGGCGCGAACACCGGGGAGCTGTTTTTT. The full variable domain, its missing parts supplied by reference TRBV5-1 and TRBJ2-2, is KAGVTQTPRYLIKTRGQQVTLSCSPISGHRSVSWYQQTPGQGLQFLFEYFSETQRNKGNFPGRFSGRQFSNSRSEMNVSTLELGDSALYLCASSLGGTSGANTGELFFGEGSRLTVL.